This entry lists 27 T cell receptor beta chains sequenced from one sample in a study of blood T cell repertoires in COVID-19. Sequencing used immunoSEQ multiplex PCR; TCRdb keeps in-frame clones, though not all of them. The data hold more than 300,000 clones, with about 84% observed a single time. The sample was peripheral blood. Receptors originate from a woman aged 45-65 years with acute or convalescent COVID-19.

The sample holds one count of this clone. This chain joins TRBV7-2 and TRBJ1-5, with 10 bases lining up with TRBD1. V was clipped by 0 bases and J by 5 bases; unmatched bases: 7. The CDR3 runs to 17 residues. Germline assignment: CDR1 SGHTA and CDR2 FQGNSA. The CDR3 region is CASSLAYLGQGHQPQHF. CDR3 coding DNA: TGTGCCAGCAGCTTAGCGTACCTGGGACAGGGGCATCAGCCCCAGCATTTT.

This clone was found a few times. V is TRBV10-3 and J is TRBJ1-3; TRBD1 is a possible D gene (5 bases). Germline V gene data show CDR1 as ENHRY and CDR2 as SYGVKD. Trimming took off 6 bases at V and 0 bases at J, with 6 bases between the two ends. This CDR3 is 13 amino acids long. The CDR3 DNA sequence: TGTGCCATCAGGACAGCCTCTGGAAACACCATATATTTT. Residues: CAIRTASGNTIYF.

CDR3 loop: CASSRATSGYSYEQYF. CDR3 nucleotides: TGTGCCAGCAGTCGTGCGACTAGCGGATATTCCTACGAGCAGTACTTC. The chain is built from TRBV7-9 and TRBJ2-7; 9 positions match TRBD2. The CDR3 is 16 amino acids. The germline gives CDR1 SEHNR, CDR2 FQNEAQ (reference sequence). After removal of 6 bases from V and 1 base from J, the junction contained 10 bases not matched to a gene.

The chain recombines TRBV28 with TRBJ1-2; the match to TRBD1 covers 8 bases. J gave up 6 bases and V 4 bases, and 10 bases lay outside the gene matches. The germline gives CDR1 MDHEN, CDR2 SYDVKM. This CDR3 has 15 residues. CDR3 nucleotide sequence: TGTGCCAGCAGTTCCCCCCCGGGACAGGAAGATGGCTACACCTTC. Translated: CASSSPPGQEDGYTF.

This clone was recorded at least ten times. The chain employs TRBV7-9 and TRBJ1-4; TRBD1 might be the D (6 bases). The CDR3 length is 13 residues. Trimming took 6 bases from V and 7 from J, leaving 12 bases between them. Per germline, CDR1 SEHNR and CDR2 FQNEAQ (reference sequence). The CDR3 reads CASRDRGGEKLFF. The CDR3 coding sequence is TGTGCCAGCAGGGATCGAGGGGGTGAAAAACTGTTTTTT.

The CDR3 sequence: CASSPRLAGGSYEQYF. Here the CDR3 DNA reads TGTGCCAGCAGCCCGAGACTAGCGGGGGGATCCTACGAGCAGTACTTC. The gene calls are TRBV7-9 and TRBJ2-7; 13 bases map to TRBD2. Germline assignment: CDR1 SEHNR and CDR2 FQNEAQ (reference sequence). After removal of 5 bases from V and 1 base from J, the junction contained 5 bases not matched to a gene. The CDR3 loop spans 16 amino acids.

Only one count was recorded for this clone. The chain joins TRBV6-5 to TRBJ1-3; no reliable D call. Germline V gene data show CDR1 as MNHEY and CDR2 as SVGAGI. V lost 4 bases and J lost 0, with 10 bases in between. The CDR3 has 15 residues. The CDR3 protein is CASSSAGSSGNTIYF. The DNA for the CDR3 is TGTGCCAGCAGTTCGGCAGGCAGCTCTGGAAACACCATATATTTT.

About this clone: The identical CDR3 is also encoded by other nucleotide sequences in the sample. This chain joins TRBV28 and TRBJ1-1, with D hard to call. The CDR3 contains 13 residues. V was trimmed by 3 bases and J by 0 bases, leaving 5 bases between them. CDR1 and CDR2 from the germline V gene are MDHEN and SYDVKM. Here the CDR3 DNA reads TGTGCCAGCAGTTTGAACATGAACACTGAAGCTTTCTTT. This sequence encodes CASSLNMNTEAFF.

This sequence joins TRBV27 and TRBJ2-6; D not resolved. V was pared by 2 bases and J by 2 bases, with 13 bases between. CDR1 MNHEY and CDR2 SMNVEV come from the germline V gene (reference sequence). CDR3 size: 17 residues. The CDR3 sequence is CASSLGQLITGANVLTF. CDR3 coding DNA: TGTGCCAGCAGTTTAGGGCAGCTTATCACTGGGGCCAACGTCCTGACTTTC.

The V and J genes are TRBV3-1 (or the pseudogene TRBV3-2) and TRBJ2-7, with TRBD2 matching over 7 bases. V trimming: 4 bases; J trimming: 2 bases; junction bases outside the gene matches: 5. Germline loops: CDR1 LGHDT, CDR2 YNNKEL (reference sequence). This CDR3 has 14 residues. The CDR3 loop is CASSLGAGPYEQYF. The CDR3 DNA is TGTGCCAGCAGCCTTGGAGCGGGACCCTACGAGCAGTACTTC.

The V and J genes are TRBV10-2 and TRBJ2-1; no clear D. Per the germline V gene, CDR1 is WSHSY and CDR2 is SAAADI. V was clipped by 0 bases and J by 0 bases, with 21 bases between them. The CDR3 runs to 20 residues. The CDR3 region has the DNA TGCGCCAGCAGTGAGTCTGGCTGGTTCGGGTCTTCTAGCTCCTACAATGAGCAGTTCTTC. It codes for CASSESGWFGSSSSYNEQFF.

The gene calls are TRBV5-4 and TRBJ2-7, with 7 bases fitting TRBD1. Per the germline V gene, CDR1 is SGHNT and CDR2 is YYREEE (reference sequence). The CDR3 loop spans 16 amino acids. Unmatched junction bases numbered 7, after V lost 0 bases and J lost 1 base. CDR3: CASSLGPGQASYEQYF. CDR3 nucleotide sequence: TGTGCCAGCAGCTTGGGGCCTGGACAGGCTTCCTACGAGCAGTACTTC.

CDR3 bases: TGTGCCAGCAGTTCAGGACAGAACTATGGCTACACCTTC. It specifies CASSSGQNYGYTF. The J gene is TRBJ1-2, the V gene TRBV27, with TRBD1 as a possible D gene (6 bases). V was clipped by 4 bases and J by 2 bases, with 8 bases between them. Per germline, CDR1 MNHEY and CDR2 SMNVEV (reference sequence). This CDR3 is built from 13 residues.

The chain couples TRBV14 to TRBJ2-7; 9 bases are shared with TRBD2. The CDR3 sequence is 14 residues long. Germline trimming cut 5 bases from V and 4 bases from J; bases unmatched to any gene: 6. The V gene's germline CDR1 is SGHDN and CDR2 FVKESK. The CDR3 DNA sequence: TGTGCCAGCAGCGGTAGCGGGAGCTGGTACGAGCAGTACTTC. Translation: CASSGSGSWYEQYF.

The rearrangement uses TRBV18 and TRBJ2-1, with D possibly TRBD1 on 5 matching bases. The V end lost 4 bases, the J end lost 3 bases, and 13 bases lay between the germline ends. The CDR3 is 15 amino acids. Per germline, CDR1 KGHSH and CDR2 LQKENI. This CDR3 is CASSQTFDSYNEQFF. CDR3 DNA: TGTGCCAGCTCACAGACCTTCGACAGCTACAATGAGCAGTTCTTC.

The chain has TRBV28 and TRBJ2-7, with 10 bases aligning to TRBD2. The J segment lost 3 bases and the V segment lost 3 bases, leaving 5 bases of the junction unmatched. Germline V gene lookup returns CDR1 MDHEN and CDR2 SYDVKM. There are 15 residues in the CDR3. CDR3 in DNA: TGTGCCAGCAGTTTGACAGGACTAGCGGTCTACGAGCAGTACTTC. Translated: CASSLTGLAVYEQYF.

The V and J genes are TRBV4-1 and TRBJ2-7; 11 nucleotides agree with TRBD2. Per the germline V gene, CDR1 is MGHRA and CDR2 is YSYEKL. The CDR3 is 14 amino acids. The V gene end was trimmed by 2 bases and the J gene end by 5 bases; junction bases not matched to a gene: 2. In nucleotides, the CDR3 is TGCGCCAGCAGCCAATCGACTAGCGGGAACGAGCAGTACTTC. Amino acids: CASSQSTSGNEQYF.

The chain recombines TRBV2 with TRBJ2-5; the D is unclear. The CDR3 has 13 residues. V lost 5 bases and J lost 5, with 12 bases in between. Looked up from germline, CDR1 is SNHLY and CDR2 is FYNNEI. CDR3 nucleotide sequence: TGTGCCAGCAGTCGAGGCTCTAGGGAGACCCAGTACTTC. Its translation: CASSRGSRETQYF.

A note on this clone: The same CDR3 is also encoded by other DNA sequences in this sample. This chain joins TRBV6-4 and TRBJ1-1; 7 nucleotides align to TRBD1. V lost 0 bases to trimming and J lost 4 bases; unmatched junction nucleotides: 2. CDR1 and CDR2 from the germline V gene are MRHNA and SNTAGT. There are 14 residues in the CDR3. As DNA, the CDR3 is TGTGCCAGCAGTGACTCAGACAGGGCCACTGAAGCTTTCTTT. It translates to CASSDSDRATEAFF.

This chain uses TRBV6-1 with TRBJ2-7, with 9 bases identical to TRBD1. The germline gives CDR1 MNHNS, CDR2 SASEGT. The CDR3 runs 16 residues. V dropped 2 bases and J dropped 2; count of bases not matched to a gene: 7. CDR3 sequence reads: CASSEPGQGSPYEQYF. CDR3 in DNA: TGTGCCAGCAGTGAACCCGGACAGGGGTCCCCCTACGAGCAGTACTTC.

The chain is built from TRBV2 and TRBJ2-5, with 10 nucleotides matching TRBD2. CDR3 length: 18 residues. Germline V gene data show CDR1 as SNHLY and CDR2 as FYNNEI. Trimming at V came to 6 bases and at J to 4 bases, leaving 17 bases not matched to a gene. The CDR3 nucleotides are TGTGCCAGCAGCGGAGGGGGGGTTCCTAGCGGGAGTCGAGAGACCCAGTACTTC. This sequence encodes CASSGGGVPSGSRETQYF.

V and J are TRBV6-6 and TRBJ2-7; D remains ambiguous. V shed 0 bases and J shed 3 bases, with 9 bases lying between them. The CDR3 contains 14 residues. Germline values: CDR1 MNHNY, CDR2 SVGAGI (reference sequence). CDR3 DNA sequence: TGTGCCAGCAGTTACTCGGGCAAGTACTACGAGCAGTACTTC. It encodes CASSYSGKYYEQYF.

The table lists this clone with a count of one. V and J are TRBV3-1 (or the pseudogene TRBV3-2) and TRBJ2-1, with D perhaps matching TRBD1 (6 bases). This CDR3 region has 14 residues. Germline V gives CDR1 LGHDT, CDR2 YNNKEL (reference sequence). Deletions cut 4 bases from V and 5 bases from J, with 12 bases between. CDR3 nucleotides: TGTGCCAGCAGCCCCGGGACACAAGACAATGAGCAGTTCTTC. Translating gives CASSPGTQDNEQFF.

The V and J genes are TRBV4-1 and TRBJ1-6, with D unresolved. The CDR3 spans 12 residues. Looked up from germline, CDR1 is MGHRA and CDR2 is YSYEKL. Trimming pared 4 bases from V and 7 bases from J, leaving 5 bases between. The CDR3: CASSRANSPLHF. DNA of the CDR3: TGCGCCAGCAGCCGAGCGAATTCACCCCTCCACTTT.

This clone has more than one count but fewer than ten. The chain carries TRBV9 and TRBJ2-2; 12 nucleotides agree with TRBD2. The V segment lost 4 bases and the J segment 1 base; nucleotides outside the gene matches: 5. CDR1 is SGDLS and CDR2 is YYNGEE in the germline V gene. This CDR3 has 17 residues. The DNA of the CDR3 is TGTGCCAGCAGCCCCGGACTAGCGGGATTGAACACCGGGGAGCTGTTTTTT. Translating it yields CASSPGLAGLNTGELFF.

This clone was recorded once. This chain connects TRBV29-1 to TRBJ2-7; 9 bases are a match to TRBD1. This CDR3 region has 14 residues. The trim removed 6 bases at V and 3 bases at J, leaving 9 bases unmatched. Germline loops: CDR1 SQVTM, CDR2 ANQGSEA. The CDR3 DNA reads TGCAGCGTACTATACCGGGACAGGGACTACGAGCAGTACTTC. This sequence encodes CSVLYRDRDYEQYF.

V gene TRBV5-8 combines with J gene TRBJ2-7; D is undetermined. Germline values: CDR1 SGHTS, CDR2 YDEGEE. The CDR3 totals 14 residues. V shed 0 bases and J shed 3 bases, with 10 bases lying between them. CDR3 region: CASSLGALVYEQYF. DNA for the CDR3: TGTGCCAGCAGCTTGGGCGCCTTGGTCTACGAGCAGTACTTC. Full variable domain (remainder filled in from reference TRBV5-8 and TRBJ2-7): EAGVTQSPTHLIKTRGQQATLRCSPISGHTSVYWYQQALGLGLQFLLWYDEGEERNRGNFPPRFSGRQFPNYSSELNVNALELEDSALYLCASSLGALVYEQYFGPGTRLTVT.